This T cell receptor (beta chain) was found in a study of T cell responses to AZD1222 COVID-19 vaccine. Overall study findings and caveats: The sample set comprised mostly white British donors with more females, and clonal diversity was possibly underestimated.

The CDR3 extends over 17 amino acids. In germline, CDR1 is LGHDT, CDR2 YNNKEL (reference sequence). V dropped 11 bases and J dropped 7; count of bases not matched to a gene: 21. Whether given at about 4 or about 12 weeks, second doses were pooled. Libraries were prepared by immunoSEQ multiplex PCR; TCRdb keeps only in-frame clonotypes and omits some of them. The sample lists 86,000 or so clones, roughly 90% occurring once. Remarks on this clone: The antigen is undetermined.

Specimen: peripheral blood, collected 28 days after the second AZD1222 dose. This clonotype was sampled from an adult who received the AZD1222 COVID-19 vaccine. This rearrangement joins TRBV3-1 (or the pseudogene TRBV3-2) to TRBJ1-3, with 9 bases fitting TRBD1. The CDR3 reads CADSQDLVDRGRNTIYF. In nucleotides, the CDR3 is TGTGCCGACAGCCAAGATCTGGTGGACAGGGGTAGGAACACCATATATTTT.